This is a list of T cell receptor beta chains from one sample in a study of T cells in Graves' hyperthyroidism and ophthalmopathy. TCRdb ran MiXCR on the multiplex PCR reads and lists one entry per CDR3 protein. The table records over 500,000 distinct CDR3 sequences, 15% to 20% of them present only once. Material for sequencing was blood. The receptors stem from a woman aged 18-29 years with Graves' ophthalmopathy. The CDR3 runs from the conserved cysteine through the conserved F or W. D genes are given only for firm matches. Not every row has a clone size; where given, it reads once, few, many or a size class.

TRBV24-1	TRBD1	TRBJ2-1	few	CATSDLGTGSINEQFF	TGTGCCACCAGTGATTTGGGGACAGGGTCCATCAATGAGCAGTTCTTC
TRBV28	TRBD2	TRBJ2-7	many	CAITSGSYEQYF	TGTGCCATCACTAGCGGGAGCTACGAGCAGTACTTC
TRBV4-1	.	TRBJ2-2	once	CASSQPPRGSGELFF	TGCGCCAGCAGCCAACCACCAAGGGGATCCGGGGAGCTGTTTTTT
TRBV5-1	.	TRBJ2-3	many	CASSLLGRRTDTQYF	TGCGCCAGCAGCTTGTTAGGAAGGAGGACAGATACGCAGTATTTT
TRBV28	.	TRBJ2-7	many	CATFRSEREQYF	TGTGCCACCTTTCGGAGCGAGCGCGAGCAGTACTTC
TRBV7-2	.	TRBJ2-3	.	CASSTLGGGRLHTQYF	TGTGCCAGCAGCACACTAGGGGGAGGGAGGCTGCATACGCAGTATTTT
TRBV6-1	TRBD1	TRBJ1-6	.	CASTQMTGSRSPLHF	TGTGCCAGCACCCAAATGACAGGGTCCCGGTCACCCCTCCACTTT
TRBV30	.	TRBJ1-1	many	CAWSWQKNTEAFF	TGTGCCTGGAGTTGGCAGAAAAACACTGAAGCTTTCTTT
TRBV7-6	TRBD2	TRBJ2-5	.	CASSLGGGGAGTQYF	TGTGCCAGCAGCTTAGGGGGGGGTGGCGCGGGGACCCAGTACTTC
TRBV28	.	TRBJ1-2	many	CASSPRGPYGYTF	TGTGCCAGCAGCCCTCGCGGGCCCTATGGCTACACCTTC
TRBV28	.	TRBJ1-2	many	CASSLQDSGYGYTF	TGTGCCAGCAGTTTACAGGACTCTGGCTATGGCTACACCTTC
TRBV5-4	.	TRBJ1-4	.	CASSSRGVGGAGTNEKLFF	TGTGCCAGCAGCTCCCGGGGTGTAGGCGGGGCGGGAACTAATGAAAAACTGTTTTTT
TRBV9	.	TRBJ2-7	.	CASSVDSYYEQYF	TGTGCCAGCAGCGTAGATAGTTACTACGAGCAGTACTTC
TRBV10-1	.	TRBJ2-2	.	CASSESWGPGELFF	TGCGCCAGCAGTGAGTCGTGGGGGCCCGGGGAGCTGTTTTTT
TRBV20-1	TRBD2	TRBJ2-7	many	CSATGLAPGEQYF	TGCAGTGCCACCGGACTAGCGCCGGGTGAGCAGTACTTC
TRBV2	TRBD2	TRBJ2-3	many	CASSAGGVPTDTQYF	TGTGCCAGCAGTGCCGGGGGGGTCCCCACAGATACGCAGTATTTT
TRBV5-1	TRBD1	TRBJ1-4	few	CASSLGTGGFNEKLFF	TGCGCCAGCAGCTTGGGGACAGGAGGCTTTAATGAAAAACTGTTTTTT
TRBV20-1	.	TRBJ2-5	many	CSARDIHRDGQETQYF	TGCAGTGCTAGAGATATACACCGGGACGGCCAAGAGACCCAGTACTTC
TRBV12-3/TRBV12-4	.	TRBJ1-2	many	CASSLAGTHYGYTF	TGTGCCAGCAGTTTAGCAGGGACGCACTATGGCTACACCTTC
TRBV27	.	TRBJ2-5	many	CASSSTDQETQYF	TGTGCCAGCAGTTCGACAGACCAAGAGACCCAGTACTTC
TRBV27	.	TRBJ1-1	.	CASNPGPNTEAFF	TGTGCCAGCAATCCAGGGCCGAACACTGAAGCTTTCTTT
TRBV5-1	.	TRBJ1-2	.	CASSLPGCCGRGPDGYTF	TGCGCCAGCAGCTTGCCGGGGTGTTGTGGCAGGGGTCCCGATGGCTACACCTTC
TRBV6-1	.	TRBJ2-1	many	CASSVWTGRGGQFF	TGTGCCAGCAGTGTCTGGACTGGAAGGGGCGGGCAGTTCTTC
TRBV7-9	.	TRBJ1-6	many	CASSSITVSPLHF	TGTGCCAGCAGCTCAATTACGGTTTCACCCCTCCACTTT
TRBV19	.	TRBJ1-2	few	CASSPPEGRRDYGYTF	TGTGCCAGTAGTCCTCCCGAGGGAAGGCGGGACTATGGCTACACCTTC
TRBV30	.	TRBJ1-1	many	CAWATGRNTEAFF	TGTGCCTGGGCGACAGGTCGGAACACTGAAGCTTTCTTT